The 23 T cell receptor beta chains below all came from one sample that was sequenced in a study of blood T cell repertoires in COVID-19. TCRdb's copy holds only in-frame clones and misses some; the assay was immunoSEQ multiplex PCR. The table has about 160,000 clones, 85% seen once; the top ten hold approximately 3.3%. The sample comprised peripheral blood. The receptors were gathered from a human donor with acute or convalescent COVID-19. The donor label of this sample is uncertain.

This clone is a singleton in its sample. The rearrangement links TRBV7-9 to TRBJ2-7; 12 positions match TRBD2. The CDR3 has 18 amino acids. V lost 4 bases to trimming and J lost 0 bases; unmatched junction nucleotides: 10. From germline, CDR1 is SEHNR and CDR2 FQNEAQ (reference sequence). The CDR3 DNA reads TGTGCCAGCAGCTCCCCTAGCGGGGGGGCCTTTAGCTCCTACGAGCAGTACTTC. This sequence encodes CASSSPSGGAFSSYEQYF. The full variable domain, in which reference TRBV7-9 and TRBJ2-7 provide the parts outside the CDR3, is DTGVSQNPRHKITKRGQNVTFRCDPISEHNRLYWYRQTLGQGPEFLTYFQNEAQLEKSRLLSDRFSAERPKGSFSTLEIQRTEQGDSAMYLCASSSPSGGAFSSYEQYFGPGTRLTVT.

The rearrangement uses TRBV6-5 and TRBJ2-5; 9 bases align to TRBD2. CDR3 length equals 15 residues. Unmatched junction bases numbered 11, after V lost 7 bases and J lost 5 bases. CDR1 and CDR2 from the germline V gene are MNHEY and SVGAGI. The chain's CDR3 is CASIHSGGYGETQYF. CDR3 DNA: TGTGCCAGCATCCATAGCGGGGGATATGGGGAGACCCAGTACTTC.

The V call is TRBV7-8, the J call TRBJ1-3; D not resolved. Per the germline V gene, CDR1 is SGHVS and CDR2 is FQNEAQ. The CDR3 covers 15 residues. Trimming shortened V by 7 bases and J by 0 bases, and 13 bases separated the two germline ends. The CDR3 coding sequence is TGTGCCAGCACCCCAAATCAAATCTCTGGAAACACCATATATTTT. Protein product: CASTPNQISGNTIYF.

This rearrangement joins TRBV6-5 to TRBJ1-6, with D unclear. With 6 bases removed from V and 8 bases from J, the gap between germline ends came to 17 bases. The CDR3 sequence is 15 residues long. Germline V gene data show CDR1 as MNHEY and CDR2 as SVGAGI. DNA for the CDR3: TGTGCCAGCAGGCCACCCGAGGGTGAGCATTCACCCCTCCACTTT. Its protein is CASRPPEGEHSPLHF.

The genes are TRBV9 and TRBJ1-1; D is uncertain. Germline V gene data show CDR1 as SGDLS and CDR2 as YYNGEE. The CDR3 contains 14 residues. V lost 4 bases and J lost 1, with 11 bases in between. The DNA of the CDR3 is TGTGCCAGCAGCCCTTGGGAGACGAACACTGAAGCTTTCTTT. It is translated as CASSPWETNTEAFF. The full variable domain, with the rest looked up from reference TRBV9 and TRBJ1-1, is DSGVTQTPKHLITATGQRVTLRCSPRSGDLSVYWYQQSLDQGLQFLIQYYNGEERAKGNILERFSAQQFPDLHSELNLSSLELGDSALYFCASSPWETNTEAFFGQGTRLTVV.

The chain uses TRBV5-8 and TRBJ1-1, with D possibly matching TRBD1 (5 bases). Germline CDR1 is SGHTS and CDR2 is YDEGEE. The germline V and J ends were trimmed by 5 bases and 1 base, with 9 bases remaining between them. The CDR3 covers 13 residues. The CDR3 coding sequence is TGTGCCAGCAGTTCGACAGCGAACACTGAAGCTTTCTTT. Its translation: CASSSTANTEAFF.

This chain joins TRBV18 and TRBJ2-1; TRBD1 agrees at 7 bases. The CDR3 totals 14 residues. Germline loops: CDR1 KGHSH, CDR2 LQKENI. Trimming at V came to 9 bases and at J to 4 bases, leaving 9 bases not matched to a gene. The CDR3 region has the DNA TGTGCCAGGACCCGGGACAGAGTATACAATGAGCAGTTCTTC. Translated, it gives CARTRDRVYNEQFF.

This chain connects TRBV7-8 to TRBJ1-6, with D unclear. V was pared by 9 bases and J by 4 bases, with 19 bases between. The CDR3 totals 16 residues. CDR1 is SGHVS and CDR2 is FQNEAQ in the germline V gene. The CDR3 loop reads CASGELELYYNSPLHF. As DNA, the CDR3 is TGTGCCAGTGGGGAGTTAGAATTGTATTATAATTCACCCCTCCACTTT. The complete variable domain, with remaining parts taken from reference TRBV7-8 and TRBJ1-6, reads GAGVSQSPRYKVAKRGQDVALRCDPISGHVSLFWYQQALGQGPEFLTYFQNEAQLDKSGLPSDRFFAERPEGSVSTLKIQRTQQEDSAVYLCASGELELYYNSPLHFGNGTRLTVT.

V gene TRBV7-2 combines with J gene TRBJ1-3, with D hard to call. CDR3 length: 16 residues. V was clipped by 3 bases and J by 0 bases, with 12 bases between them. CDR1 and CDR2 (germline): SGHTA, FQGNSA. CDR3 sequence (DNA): TGTGCCAGCAGCTTCAATCTAGGGAGCTCTGGAAACACCATATATTTT. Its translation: CASSFNLGSSGNTIYF.

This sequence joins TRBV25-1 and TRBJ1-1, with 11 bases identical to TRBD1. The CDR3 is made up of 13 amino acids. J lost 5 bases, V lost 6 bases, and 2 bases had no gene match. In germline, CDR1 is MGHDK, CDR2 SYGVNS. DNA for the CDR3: TGTGCCAGCAGCCGGGACAGGGGGACTGAAGCTTTCTTT. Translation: CASSRDRGTEAFF.

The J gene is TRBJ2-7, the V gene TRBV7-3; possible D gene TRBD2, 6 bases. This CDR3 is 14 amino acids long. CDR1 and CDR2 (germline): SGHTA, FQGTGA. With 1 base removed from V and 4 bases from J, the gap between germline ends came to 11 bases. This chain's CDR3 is CASSLMAGGYEQYF. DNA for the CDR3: TGTGCCAGCAGCTTAATGGCCGGGGGTTACGAGCAGTACTTC.

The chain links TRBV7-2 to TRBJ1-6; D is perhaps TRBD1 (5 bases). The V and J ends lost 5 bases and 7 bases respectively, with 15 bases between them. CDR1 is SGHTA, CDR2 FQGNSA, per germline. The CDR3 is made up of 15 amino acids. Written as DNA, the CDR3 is TGTGCCAGCAGCGGGGGGGGAGGGGTCAATTCACCCCTCCACTTT. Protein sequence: CASSGGGGVNSPLHF. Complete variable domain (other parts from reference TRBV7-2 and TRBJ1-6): GAGVSQSPSNKVTEKGKDVELRCDPISGHTALYWYRQSLGQGLEFLIYFQGNSAPDKSGLPSDRFSAERTGGSVSTLTIQRTQQEDSAVYLCASSGGGGVNSPLHFGNGTRLTVT.

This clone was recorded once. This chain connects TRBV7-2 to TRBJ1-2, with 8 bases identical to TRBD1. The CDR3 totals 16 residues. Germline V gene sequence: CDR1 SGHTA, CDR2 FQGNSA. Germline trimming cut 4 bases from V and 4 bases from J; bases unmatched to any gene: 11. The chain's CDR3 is CASSSKRTGMSYGYTF. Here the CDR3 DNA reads TGTGCCAGCAGCTCAAAAAGGACAGGGATGAGCTATGGCTACACCTTC.

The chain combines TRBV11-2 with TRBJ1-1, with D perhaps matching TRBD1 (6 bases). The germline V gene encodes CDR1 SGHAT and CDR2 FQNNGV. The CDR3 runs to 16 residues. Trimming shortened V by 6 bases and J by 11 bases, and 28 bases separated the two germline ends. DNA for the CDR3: TGTGCCAGCAGATATCGTGAAGTGACAGGTACCGCAGCCGCTTTCTTT. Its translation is CASRYREVTGTAAAFF.

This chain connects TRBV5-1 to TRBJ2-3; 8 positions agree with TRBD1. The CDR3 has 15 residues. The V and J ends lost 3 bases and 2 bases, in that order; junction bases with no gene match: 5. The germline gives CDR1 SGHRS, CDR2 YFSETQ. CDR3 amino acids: CASSSQDRATDTQYF. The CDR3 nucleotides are TGCGCCAGCAGCTCACAGGACAGGGCCACAGATACGCAGTATTTT.

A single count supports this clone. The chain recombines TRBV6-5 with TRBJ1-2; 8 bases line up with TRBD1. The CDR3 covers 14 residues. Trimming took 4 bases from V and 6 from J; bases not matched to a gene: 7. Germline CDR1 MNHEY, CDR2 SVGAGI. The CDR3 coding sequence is TGTGCCAGCAGTTCCAGGGGGCTTGGGGATGGCTACACCTTC. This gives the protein CASSSRGLGDGYTF.

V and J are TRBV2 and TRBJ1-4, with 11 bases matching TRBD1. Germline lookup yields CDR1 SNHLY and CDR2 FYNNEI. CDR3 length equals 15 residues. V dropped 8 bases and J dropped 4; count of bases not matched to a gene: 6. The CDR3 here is CASGGTGGLNEKLFF. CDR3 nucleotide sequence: TGTGCCAGCGGAGGGACAGGGGGACTTAATGAAAAACTGTTTTTT.

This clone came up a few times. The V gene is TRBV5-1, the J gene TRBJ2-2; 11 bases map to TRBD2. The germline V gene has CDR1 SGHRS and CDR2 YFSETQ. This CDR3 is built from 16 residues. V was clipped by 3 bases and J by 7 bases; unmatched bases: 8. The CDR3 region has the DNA TGCGCCAGCAGCTCTTTCCCTAGCGGGGGGAACGGGGAGCTGTTTTTT. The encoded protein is CASSSFPSGGNGELFF.

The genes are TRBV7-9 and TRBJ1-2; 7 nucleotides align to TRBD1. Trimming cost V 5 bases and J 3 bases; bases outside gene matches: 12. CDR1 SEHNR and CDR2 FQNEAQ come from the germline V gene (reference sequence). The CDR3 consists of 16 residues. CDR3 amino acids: CASSLNPRGSDYGYTF. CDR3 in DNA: TGTGCCAGCAGCCTAAACCCCAGGGGGTCTGACTATGGCTACACCTTC.

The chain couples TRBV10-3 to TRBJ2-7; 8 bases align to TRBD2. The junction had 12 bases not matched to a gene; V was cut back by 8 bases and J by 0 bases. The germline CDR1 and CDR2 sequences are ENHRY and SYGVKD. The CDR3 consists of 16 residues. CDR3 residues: CAIGSTSGSSSYEQYF. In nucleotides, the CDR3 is TGTGCCATCGGTTCTACTAGCGGTTCATCCTCCTACGAGCAGTACTTC.

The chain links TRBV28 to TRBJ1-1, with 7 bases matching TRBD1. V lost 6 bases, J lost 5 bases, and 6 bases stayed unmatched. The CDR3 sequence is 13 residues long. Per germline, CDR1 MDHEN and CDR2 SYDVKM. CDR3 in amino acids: CASSRDRATEAFF. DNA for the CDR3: TGTGCCAGCAGCCGCGACAGGGCGACTGAAGCTTTCTTT.

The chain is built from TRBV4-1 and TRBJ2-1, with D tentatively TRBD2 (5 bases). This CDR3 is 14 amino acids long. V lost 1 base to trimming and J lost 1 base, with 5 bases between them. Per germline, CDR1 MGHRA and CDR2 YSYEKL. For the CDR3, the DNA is TGCGCCAGCAGCCAAGGCGGGTCCTACAATGAGCAGTTCTTC. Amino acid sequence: CASSQGGSYNEQFF.

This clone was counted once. This chain's CDR3 is CASSLGDGGNNEQFF. The CDR3 DNA sequence: TGTGCCAGCAGTCTGGGGGACGGGGGGAACAATGAGCAGTTCTTC. The rearrangement links TRBV7-9 to TRBJ2-1, with 7 nucleotides matching TRBD2. Unmatched junction bases numbered 10, after V lost 6 bases and J lost 5 bases. The CDR3 sequence is 15 residues long. Per germline, CDR1 SEHNR and CDR2 FQNEAQ (reference sequence).